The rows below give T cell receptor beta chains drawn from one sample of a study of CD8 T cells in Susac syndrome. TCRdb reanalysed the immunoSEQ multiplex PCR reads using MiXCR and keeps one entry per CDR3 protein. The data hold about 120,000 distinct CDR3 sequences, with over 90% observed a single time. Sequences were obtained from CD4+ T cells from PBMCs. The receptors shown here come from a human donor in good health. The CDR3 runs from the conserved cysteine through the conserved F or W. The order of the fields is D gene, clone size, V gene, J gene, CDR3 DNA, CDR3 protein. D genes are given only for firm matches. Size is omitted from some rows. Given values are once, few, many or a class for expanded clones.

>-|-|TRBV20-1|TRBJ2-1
TGCAGTGCTCCGGGTGCCGGCAATGAGCAGTTCTTC
CSAPGAGNEQFF
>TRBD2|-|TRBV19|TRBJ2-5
TGTGCCAGTAGGTCAGCGGGGAAAGAGACCCAGTACTTC
CASRSAGKETQYF
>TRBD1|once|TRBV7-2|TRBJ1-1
TGTGCCAGCAGCGTATCCAGGGGGCCAGCCCTGAACACTGAAGCTTTCTTT
CASSVSRGPALNTEAFF
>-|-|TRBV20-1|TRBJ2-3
TGCAGTGCTCCTGAACTGGGGGGACCGCCAGATACGCAGTATTTT
CSAPELGGPPDTQYF
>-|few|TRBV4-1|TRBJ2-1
TGCGCCAGCAGCCAGTCCAATGAGCAGTTCTTC
CASSQSNEQFF
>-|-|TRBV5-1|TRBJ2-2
TGCGCCAGCAGCTTGGAACTTACCGGGGAGCTGTTTTTT
CASSLELTGELFF
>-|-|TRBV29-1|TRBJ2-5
TGCAGCGGTTCGAACAGGGTCTTCTTAGAGACCCAGTACTTC
CSGSNRVFLETQYF
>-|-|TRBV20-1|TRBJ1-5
TGCAGTGCAGGTGGAGGGGTTGGACAGCCCCAGCATTTT
CSAGGGVGQPQHF
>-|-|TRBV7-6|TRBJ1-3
TGTGCCAGCAGCTTGGGGAGGGGGACCTCTGGAAACACCATATATTTT
CASSLGRGTSGNTIYF
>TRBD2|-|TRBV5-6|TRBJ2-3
TGTGCCAGCAGCTTACTAGCGGGAGTGATAAATACAGATACGCAGTATTTT
CASSLLAGVINTDTQYF
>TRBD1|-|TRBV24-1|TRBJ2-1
TGTGCCACCAGCGGAGGACAGGGACCGTTCAATGAGCAGTTCTTC
CATSGGQGPFNEQFF
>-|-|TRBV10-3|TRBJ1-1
TGTGCCATCCGCGGGGTGGGGGACACCACTGAAGCTTTCTTT
CAIRGVGDTTEAFF
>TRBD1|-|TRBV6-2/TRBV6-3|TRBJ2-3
TGTGCCAGCAGTCACGGGACAGCTAGCACAGATACGCAGTATTTT
CASSHGTASTDTQYF
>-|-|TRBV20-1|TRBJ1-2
TGCAGTGCTAGAGATTTTAAGGACGTTTTTCGAGGAGGCTACACCTTC
CSARDFKDVFRGGYTF
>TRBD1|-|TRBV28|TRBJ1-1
TGTGCCAGCAGTTGGGACAGGATTAACACTGAAGCTTTCTTT
CASSWDRINTEAFF
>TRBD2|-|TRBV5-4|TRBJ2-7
TGTGCCAGCAGCCGCGGACTAGCGGGATTACTGGACGGCTACGAGCAGTACTTC
CASSRGLAGLLDGYEQYF
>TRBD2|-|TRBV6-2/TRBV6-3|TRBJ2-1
TGTGCCAGCAGTTACGGGACTAGATTCCCTGAGCAGTTCTTC
CASSYGTRFPEQFF
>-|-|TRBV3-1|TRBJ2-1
TGTGCCAGCAGCCCACGTCTGGGCCCCCGGAGCTATGAGCAGTTCTTC
CASSPRLGPRSYEQFF
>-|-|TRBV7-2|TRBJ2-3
TGTGCCAGCACCGACCCAAGGGGGGGCTCTAGCACAGATACGCAGTATTTT
CASTDPRGGSSTDTQYF
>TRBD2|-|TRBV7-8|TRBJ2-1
TGTGCCAGCAGCTTAGCGGGACTAGCGGACAATGAGCAGTTCTTC
CASSLAGLADNEQFF
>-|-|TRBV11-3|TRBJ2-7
TGTGCCAGCAGCTTCTTGACGGCCGCCGAGCAGTACTTC
CASSFLTAAEQYF
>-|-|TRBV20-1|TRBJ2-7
TGCAGTGCTAGAGATCCTGGGCGTTACGAGCAGTACTTC
CSARDPGRYEQYF
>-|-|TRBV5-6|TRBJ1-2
TGTGCCAGCAGCTTGCATTCGTCCAACTATGGCTACACCTTC
CASSLHSSNYGYTF
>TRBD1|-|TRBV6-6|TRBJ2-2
TGTGCCAGCAGCCCACAGGGGGCGAGGAACGGGGAGCTGTTTTTT
CASSPQGARNGELFF
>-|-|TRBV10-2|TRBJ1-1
TGCGCCAGCAGTGAGCCGTGGGGAACTGAAGCTTTCTTT
CASSEPWGTEAFF
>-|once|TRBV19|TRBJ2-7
TGTGCCAGTAGTCCAGACAGGCTCGCCTACGAGCAGTACTTC
CASSPDRLAYEQYF
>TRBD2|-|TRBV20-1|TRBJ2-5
TGCAGTGCTAGTGGACTAGCGGGAGGGCAAGAGACCCAGTACTTC
CSASGLAGGQETQYF
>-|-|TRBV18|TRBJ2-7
TGTGCCAGCTCACCCCTGACGGGGTCCTACGAGCAGTACTTC
CASSPLTGSYEQYF
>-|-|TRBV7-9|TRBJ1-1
TGTGCCAGCAGCTTAAGGGACGGACCGAACACTGAAGCTTTCTTT
CASSLRDGPNTEAFF
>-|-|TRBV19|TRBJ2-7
TGTGCCAGTAGTATAGATCGGAGGGGGCACGGGTACGAGCAGTACTTC
CASSIDRRGHGYEQYF
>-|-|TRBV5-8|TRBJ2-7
TGTGCCAGCAGCTTCTACGAGCAGTACTTC
CASSFYEQYF